A single sample is the source of the 14 T cell receptor beta chains below, sequenced in a study of cytotoxic CD8 clonotypes in ibrutinib-treated CLL. TCRdb's table, derived via immunoSEQ multiplex PCR, lists solely in-frame clones and lacks some. The sample consists of fewer than 70,000 clones, 65% to 75% of them appearing once. The input for sequencing was PBMCs, taken after 12 months of ibrutinib treatment. These receptors were taken from a human donor with chronic lymphocytic leukemia.

This sequence joins TRBV6-6 and TRBJ1-4; D uncertain. Trimming took 0 bases from V and 8 from J, leaving 13 bases between them. The germline V gene has CDR1 MNHNY and CDR2 SVGAGI (reference sequence). This CDR3 contains 15 residues. The chain's CDR3 is CASSYSPTMGEKLFF. CDR3 sequence (DNA): TGTGCCAGCAGTTACTCACCCACAATGGGGGAAAAACTGTTTTTT.

The V and J genes are TRBV28 and TRBJ2-3; TRBD1 agrees at 7 bases. V shed 3 bases and J 3 bases; nucleotides not matched to a gene: 6. CDR3 length: 15 amino acids. CDR1 and CDR2 from the germline V gene are MDHEN and SYDVKM. CDR3: CASSFPTGLTDTQYF. The CDR3 DNA is TGTGCCAGCAGTTTTCCGACAGGGCTGACAGATACGCAGTATTTT.

This clone has just one count. V usage is TRBV5-6 and J usage is TRBJ1-2; 10 nucleotides line up with TRBD1. The CDR3 is 16 amino acids. Germline CDR1 SGHDT, CDR2 YYEEEE. Trimming cost V 0 bases and J 6 bases; bases outside gene matches: 8. DNA of the CDR3: TGTGCCAGCAGCTTGGGGGACAGGGGAGGTAGCCATGGCTACACCTTC. It translates to CASSLGDRGGSHGYTF.

The V and J genes are TRBV28 and TRBJ2-1; D ambiguous. Germline V CDR1 and CDR2: MDHEN, SYDVKM. The CDR3 has 13 residues. V lost 2 bases, J lost 6 bases, and 8 bases lay in between. Here the CDR3 reads CASSLARPNEQFF. The DNA of the CDR3 is TGTGCCAGCAGTTTAGCCCGGCCCAATGAGCAGTTCTTC.

The V gene is TRBV4-3, the J gene TRBJ1-5, with a tentative D call TRBD1 (5 bases). The CDR3 extends over 16 amino acids. Germline-derived CDR1 and CDR2 are LGHNA and YSLEER. Trimming pared 0 bases from V and 6 bases from J, leaving 15 bases between. CDR3 amino acids: CASSQDLARGGQPQHF. CDR3 nucleotides: TGCGCCAGCAGCCAAGATCTGGCGAGGGGTGGTCAGCCCCAGCATTTT.

The rearrangement uses TRBV7-9 and TRBJ2-1; no clear D gene. V lost 1 base and J 7 bases, leaving 11 bases between the germline ends. This CDR3 region has 14 residues. Germline CDR1 and CDR2: SEHNR and FQNEAQ (reference sequence). The CDR3 loop reads CASSLGTGWNEQFF. CDR3 DNA sequence: TGTGCCAGCAGCTTAGGCACGGGTTGGAATGAGCAGTTCTTC.

The CDR3 spells CASSFGQTPGNTIYF. DNA for the CDR3: TGTGCCAGCAGTTTCGGGCAGACCCCTGGAAACACCATATATTTT. The rearrangement uses TRBV28 and TRBJ1-3; the D is unclear. Trimming left V 3 bases short and J 2 bases short, with 11 bases between. Per germline, CDR1 MDHEN and CDR2 SYDVKM. This CDR3 has 15 residues. Looking up the rest from reference TRBV28 and TRBJ1-3 gives the full variable domain: DVKVTQSSRYLVKRTGEKVFLECVQDMDHENMFWYRQDPGLGLRLIYFSYDVKMKEKGDIPEGYSVSREKKERFSLILESASTNQTSMYLCASSFGQTPGNTIYFGEGSWLTVV.

The rearrangement links TRBV11-2 to TRBJ2-2; TRBD1 is a possible D gene (5 bases). There are 15 residues in the CDR3. V was cut by 6 bases and J by 6 bases, with 17 bases left in between. Germline V gene sequence: CDR1 SGHAT, CDR2 FQNNGV. Here the CDR3 DNA reads TGTGCCAGCAGTTCCTACTCTGTCAGGGCCGGGGAGCTGTTTTTT. Translated, it gives CASSSYSVRAGELFF. The full variable domain, completed using reference TRBV11-2 and TRBJ2-2, is EAGVAQSPRYKIIEKRQSVAFWCNPISGHATLYWYQQILGQGPKLLIQFQNNGVVDDSQLPKDRFSAERLKGVDSTLKIQPAKLEDSAVYLCASSSYSVRAGELFFGEGSRLTVL.

The rearrangement joins TRBV6-5 to TRBJ1-2; D is undetermined. The ends were cut back, 8 bases at V and 2 bases at J, with 6 bases in the middle. Germline CDR1 reads MNHEY; CDR2 reads SVGAGI. The CDR3 contains 11 residues. The chain's CDR3 is CASGDNYGYTF. The CDR3 DNA reads TGTGCCAGCGGCGACAACTATGGCTACACCTTC.

This clone was counted between two and nine times. V usage is TRBV7-2 and J usage is TRBJ2-2; 11 bases map to TRBD2. CDR3 length: 14 amino acids. V lost 5 bases to trimming and J lost 6 bases; unmatched junction nucleotides: 2. Germline V lookup: CDR1 SGHTA, CDR2 FQGNSA. The CDR3 DNA sequence: TGTGCCAGCAGCCGACTAGCGGGACCCGGGGAGCTGTTTTTT. As protein: CASSRLAGPGELFF.

The sample holds one count of this clone. One junction end does not reproduce the germline sequence, and a read error may be involved. This chain links TRBV7-9 with TRBJ1-2; the match to TRBD1 covers 7 bases. From germline, CDR1 is SEHNR and CDR2 FQNEAQ (reference sequence). The CDR3 has 13 residues. The CDR3 loop reads CASSLADRVGYTF. CDR3 sequence (DNA): TGTGCCAGCAGCCTAGCAGACAGGGTTGGCTACACCTTC.

The V call is TRBV6-6, the J call TRBJ2-5; weak D call: TRBD2 (6 bases). Germline loops: CDR1 MNHNY, CDR2 SVGAGI (reference sequence). Deletions cut 4 bases from V and 2 bases from J, with 17 bases between. This CDR3 spans 16 amino acids. The CDR3 nucleotides read TGTGCCAGCAGTTCGTGGGGTGCTAGCGCTCAAGAGACCCAGTACTTC. Its translation is CASSSWGASAQETQYF.

J is TRBJ2-3 and V is TRBV19; D is ambiguous. The length of the CDR3 is 13 residues. Germline V CDR1 and CDR2: LNHDA, SQIVND (reference sequence). Trimming took off 8 bases at V and 0 bases at J, with 9 bases between the two ends. This chain's CDR3 is CASVQRSTDTQYF. The CDR3 nucleotides read TGTGCCAGTGTCCAACGAAGCACAGATACGCAGTATTTT.

This clone was seen only a few times. The chain combines TRBV5-1 with TRBJ2-7, with a tentative D call TRBD2 (6 bases). CDR3 size: 12 residues. V gave up 0 bases and J gave up 5 bases, with 6 bases separating them. The germline V gene encodes CDR1 SGHRS and CDR2 YFSETQ. CDR3 in amino acids: CASSLGGDEQYF. CDR3 coding DNA: TGCGCCAGCAGCTTGGGCGGGGACGAGCAGTACTTC.